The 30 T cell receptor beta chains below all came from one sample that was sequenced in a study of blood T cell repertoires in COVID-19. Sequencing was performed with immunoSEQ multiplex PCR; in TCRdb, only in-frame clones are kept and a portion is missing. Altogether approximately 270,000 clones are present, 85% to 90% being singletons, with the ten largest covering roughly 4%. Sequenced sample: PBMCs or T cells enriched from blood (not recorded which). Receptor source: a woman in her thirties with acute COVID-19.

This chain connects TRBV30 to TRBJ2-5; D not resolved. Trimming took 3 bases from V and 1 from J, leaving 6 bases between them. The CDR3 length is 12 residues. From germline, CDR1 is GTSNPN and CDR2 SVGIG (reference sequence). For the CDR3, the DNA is TGTGCCTGGAGCGGTGCCCAAGAGACCCAGTACTTC. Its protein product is CAWSGAQETQYF.

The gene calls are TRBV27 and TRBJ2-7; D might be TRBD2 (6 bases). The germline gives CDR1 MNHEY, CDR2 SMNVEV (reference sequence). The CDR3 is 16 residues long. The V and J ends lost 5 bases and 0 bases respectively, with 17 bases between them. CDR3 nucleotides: TGTGCCAGCAGTCTACGGGGACTTCTCTCCTCCTACGAGCAGTACTTC. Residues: CASSLRGLLSSYEQYF.

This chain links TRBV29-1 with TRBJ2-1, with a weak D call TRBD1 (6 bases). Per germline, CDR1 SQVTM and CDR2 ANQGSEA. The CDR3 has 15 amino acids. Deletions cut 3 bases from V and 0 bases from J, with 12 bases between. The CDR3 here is CSVDAGASSYNEQFF. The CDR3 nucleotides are TGCAGCGTTGATGCAGGGGCCAGCTCCTACAATGAGCAGTTCTTC.

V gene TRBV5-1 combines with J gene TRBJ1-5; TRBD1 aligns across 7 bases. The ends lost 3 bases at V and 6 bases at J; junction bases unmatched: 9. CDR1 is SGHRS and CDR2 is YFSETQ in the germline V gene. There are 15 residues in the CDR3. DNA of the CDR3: TGCGCCAGCAGCTCCAGTCCCGGGACAGTTCAGCCCCAGCATTTT. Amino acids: CASSSSPGTVQPQHF. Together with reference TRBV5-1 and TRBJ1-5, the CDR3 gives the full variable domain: KAGVTQTPRYLIKTRGQQVTLSCSPISGHRSVSWYQQTPGQGLQFLFEYFSETQRNKGNFPGRFSGRQFSNSRSEMNVSTLELGDSALYLCASSSSPGTVQPQHFGDGTRLSIL.

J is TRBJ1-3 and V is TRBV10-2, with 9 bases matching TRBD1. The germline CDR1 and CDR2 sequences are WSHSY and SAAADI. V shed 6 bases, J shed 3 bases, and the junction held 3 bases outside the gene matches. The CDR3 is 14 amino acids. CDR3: CASRLGQGGNTIYF. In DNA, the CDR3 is TGCGCCAGCAGGCTGGGACAGGGTGGAAACACCATATATTTT.

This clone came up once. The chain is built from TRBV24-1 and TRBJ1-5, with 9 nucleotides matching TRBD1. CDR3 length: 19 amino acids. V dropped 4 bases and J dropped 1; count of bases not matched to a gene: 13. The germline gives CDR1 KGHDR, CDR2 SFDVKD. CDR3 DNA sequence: TGTGCCACCAGTGAAAGGGGGGGAGGGACAGGGTTGAGCAATCAGCCCCAGCATTTT. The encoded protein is CATSERGGGTGLSNQPQHF.

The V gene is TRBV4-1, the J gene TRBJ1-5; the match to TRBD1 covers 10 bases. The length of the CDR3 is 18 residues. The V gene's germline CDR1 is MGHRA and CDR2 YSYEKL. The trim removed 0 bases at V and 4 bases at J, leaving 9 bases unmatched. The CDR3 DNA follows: TGCGCCAGCAGCCAAGATCCTTTCGCGGGACAGGGGAATCAGCCCCAGCATTTT. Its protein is CASSQDPFAGQGNQPQHF.

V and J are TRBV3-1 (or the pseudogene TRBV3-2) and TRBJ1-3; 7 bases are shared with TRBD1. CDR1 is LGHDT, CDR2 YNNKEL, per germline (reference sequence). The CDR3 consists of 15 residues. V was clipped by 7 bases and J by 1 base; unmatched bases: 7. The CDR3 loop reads CASTSLTGSGNTIYF. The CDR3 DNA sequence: TGTGCCAGCACCTCCTTGACAGGGTCTGGAAACACCATATATTTT.

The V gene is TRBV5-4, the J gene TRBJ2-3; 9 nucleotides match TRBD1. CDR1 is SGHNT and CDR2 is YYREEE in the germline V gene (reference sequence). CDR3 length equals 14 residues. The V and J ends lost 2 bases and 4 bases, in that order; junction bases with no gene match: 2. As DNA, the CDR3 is TGTGCCAGCAGCTTACAGGGGGCTTCAGATACGCAGTATTTT. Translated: CASSLQGASDTQYF.

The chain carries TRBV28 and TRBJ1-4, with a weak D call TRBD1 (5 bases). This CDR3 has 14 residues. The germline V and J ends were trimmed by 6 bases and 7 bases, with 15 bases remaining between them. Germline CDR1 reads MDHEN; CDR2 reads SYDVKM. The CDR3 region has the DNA TGTGCCAGCAGACGAGCCCAGGGCGGTGAAAAACTGTTTTTT. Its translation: CASRRAQGGEKLFF.

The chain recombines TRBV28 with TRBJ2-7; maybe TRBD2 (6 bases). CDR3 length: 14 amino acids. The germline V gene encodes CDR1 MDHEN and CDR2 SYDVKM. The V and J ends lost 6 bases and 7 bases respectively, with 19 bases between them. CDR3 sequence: CASRTGGRSDEQYF. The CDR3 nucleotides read TGTGCCAGCAGAACTGGAGGGAGGTCGGATGAGCAGTACTTC.

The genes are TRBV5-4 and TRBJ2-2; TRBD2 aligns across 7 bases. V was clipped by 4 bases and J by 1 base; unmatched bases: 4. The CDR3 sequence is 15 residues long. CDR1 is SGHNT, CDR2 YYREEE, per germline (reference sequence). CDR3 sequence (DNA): TGTGCCAGCAGCCTAGCTAGCGGGAACACCGGGGAGCTGTTTTTT. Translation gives CASSLASGNTGELFF.

CDR3 sequence: CASSESGGRGRQGELFF. The CDR3 DNA follows: TGTGCCAGCAGTGAATCTGGCGGGAGGGGCAGGCAGGGGGAGCTGTTTTTT. This chain links TRBV25-1 with TRBJ2-2, with 9 bases matching TRBD2. This CDR3 contains 17 residues. Trimming at V came to 1 base and at J to 8 bases, leaving 11 bases not matched to a gene. Germline loops: CDR1 MGHDK, CDR2 SYGVNS. The full variable domain, rest sourced from reference TRBV25-1 and TRBJ2-2, is EADIYQTPRYLVIGTGKKITLECSQTMGHDKMYWYQQDPGMELHLIHYSYGVNSTEKGDLSSESTVSRIRTEHFPLTLESARPSHTSQYLCASSESGGRGRQGELFFGEGSRLTVL.

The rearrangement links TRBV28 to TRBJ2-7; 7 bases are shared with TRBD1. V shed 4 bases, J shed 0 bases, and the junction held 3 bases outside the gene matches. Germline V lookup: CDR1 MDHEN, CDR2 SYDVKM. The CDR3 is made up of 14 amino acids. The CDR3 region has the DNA TGTGCCAGCAGTTCGGGACAGTACTCCTACGAGCAGTACTTC. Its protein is CASSSGQYSYEQYF.

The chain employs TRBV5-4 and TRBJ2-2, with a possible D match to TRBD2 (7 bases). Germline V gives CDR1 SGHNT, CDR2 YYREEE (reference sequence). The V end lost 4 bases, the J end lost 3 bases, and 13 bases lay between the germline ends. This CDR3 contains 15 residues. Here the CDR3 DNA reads TGTGCCAGCAGCCGGGGGCTAGCGGACACCGGGGAGCTGTTTTTT. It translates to CASSRGLADTGELFF.

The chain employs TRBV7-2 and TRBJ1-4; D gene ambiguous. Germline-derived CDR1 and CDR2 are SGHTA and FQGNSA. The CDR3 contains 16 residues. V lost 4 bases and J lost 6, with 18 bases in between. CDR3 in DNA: TGTGCCAGCAGCTCGCCGCTAGCGGCGTCGGATGAAAAACTGTTTTTT. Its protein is CASSSPLAASDEKLFF.

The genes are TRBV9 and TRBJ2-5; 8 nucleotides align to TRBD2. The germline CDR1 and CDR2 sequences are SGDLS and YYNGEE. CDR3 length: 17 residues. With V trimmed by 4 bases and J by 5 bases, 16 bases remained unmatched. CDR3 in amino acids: CASSPGSGSSFTETQYF. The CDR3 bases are TGTGCCAGCAGCCCCGGGAGCGGGAGTTCTTTTACGGAGACCCAGTACTTC.

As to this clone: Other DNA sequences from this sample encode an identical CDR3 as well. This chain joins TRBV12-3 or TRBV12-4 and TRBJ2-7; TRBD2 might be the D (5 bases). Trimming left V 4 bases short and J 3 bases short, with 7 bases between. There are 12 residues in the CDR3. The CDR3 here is CASSYRGYEQYF. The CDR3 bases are TGTGCCAGCAGTTACCGGGGCTACGAGCAGTACTTC.

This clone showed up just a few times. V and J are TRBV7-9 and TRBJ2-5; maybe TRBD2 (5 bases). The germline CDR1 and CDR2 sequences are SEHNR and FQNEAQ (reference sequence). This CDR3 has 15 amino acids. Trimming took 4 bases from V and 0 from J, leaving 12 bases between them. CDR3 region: CASSSEGVYQETQYF. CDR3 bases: TGTGCCAGCAGCTCCGAGGGAGTATACCAAGAGACCCAGTACTTC.

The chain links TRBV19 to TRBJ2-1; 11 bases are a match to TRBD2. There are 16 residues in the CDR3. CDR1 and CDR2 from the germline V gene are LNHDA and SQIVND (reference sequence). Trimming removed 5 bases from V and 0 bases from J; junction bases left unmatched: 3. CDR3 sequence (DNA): TGTGCCAGTAGTTCACTAGCGGGAGTCTCCTACAATGAGCAGTTCTTC. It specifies CASSSLAGVSYNEQFF.

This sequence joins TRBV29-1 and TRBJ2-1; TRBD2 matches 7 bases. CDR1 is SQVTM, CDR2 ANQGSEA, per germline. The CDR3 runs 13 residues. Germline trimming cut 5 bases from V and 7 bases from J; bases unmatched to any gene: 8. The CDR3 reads CSVLAVDTNEQFF. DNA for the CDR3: TGCAGCGTTCTAGCGGTGGACACAAATGAGCAGTTCTTC.

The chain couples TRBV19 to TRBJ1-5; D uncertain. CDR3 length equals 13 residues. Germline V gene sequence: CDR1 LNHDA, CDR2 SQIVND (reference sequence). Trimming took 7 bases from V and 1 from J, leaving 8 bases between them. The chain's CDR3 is CASTKESNQPQHF. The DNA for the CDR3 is TGTGCCAGTACGAAGGAGAGCAATCAGCCCCAGCATTTT.

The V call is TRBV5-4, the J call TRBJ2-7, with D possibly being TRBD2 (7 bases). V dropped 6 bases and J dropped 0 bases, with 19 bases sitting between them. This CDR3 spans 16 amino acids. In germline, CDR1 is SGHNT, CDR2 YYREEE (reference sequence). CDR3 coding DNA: TGTGCCAGCACCCTGGGGGGGCGGGAGAGCTCCTACGAGCAGTACTTC. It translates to CASTLGGRESSYEQYF.

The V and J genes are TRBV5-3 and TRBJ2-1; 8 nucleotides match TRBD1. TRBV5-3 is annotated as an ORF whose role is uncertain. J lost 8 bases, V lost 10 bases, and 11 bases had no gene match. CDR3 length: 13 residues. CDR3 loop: CAPWKTRGHEQFF. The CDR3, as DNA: TGTGCCCCCTGGAAGACCAGGGGGCATGAGCAGTTCTTC.

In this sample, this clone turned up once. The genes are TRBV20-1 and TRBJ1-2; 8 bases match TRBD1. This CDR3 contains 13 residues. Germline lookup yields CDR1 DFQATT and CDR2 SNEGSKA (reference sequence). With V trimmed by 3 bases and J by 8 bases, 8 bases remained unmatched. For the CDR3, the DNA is TGCAGTGCTAGTAGGACAGGGTTCGGGGGCTACACCTTC. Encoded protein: CSASRTGFGGYTF.

The CDR3 sequence is CASSQSKGDFVNQPQHF. The CDR3 bases are TGCGCCAGCAGCCAATCGAAAGGGGACTTCGTCAATCAGCCCCAGCATTTT. This chain uses TRBV4-1 with TRBJ1-5, with a weak D call TRBD1 (5 bases). CDR1 MGHRA and CDR2 YSYEKL come from the germline V gene. V gave up 2 bases and J gave up 3 bases, with 17 bases separating them. This CDR3 has 17 residues.

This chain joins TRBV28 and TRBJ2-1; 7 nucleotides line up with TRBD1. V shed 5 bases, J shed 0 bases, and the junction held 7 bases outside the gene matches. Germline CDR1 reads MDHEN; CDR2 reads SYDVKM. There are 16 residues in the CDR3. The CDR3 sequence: CASSPSDRSSYNEQFF. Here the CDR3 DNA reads TGTGCCAGCAGTCCGTCGGACAGGAGCTCCTACAATGAGCAGTTCTTC. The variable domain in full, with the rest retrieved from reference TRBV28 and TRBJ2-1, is DVKVTQSSRYLVKRTGEKVFLECVQDMDHENMFWYRQDPGLGLRLIYFSYDVKMKEKGDIPEGYSVSREKKERFSLILESASTNQTSMYLCASSPSDRSSYNEQFFGPGTRLTVL.

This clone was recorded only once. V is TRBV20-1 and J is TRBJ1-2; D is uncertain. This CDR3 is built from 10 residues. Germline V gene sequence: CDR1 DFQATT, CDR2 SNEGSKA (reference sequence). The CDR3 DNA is TGCAGCGTGTACAGCTATGGCTACACCTTC. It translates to CSVYSYGYTF.

The DNA for the CDR3 is TGCAGTGCTAGTAGGCAGGGGCTACCCCAGCATTTT. It is translated as CSASRQGLPQHF. J is TRBJ1-5 and V is TRBV20-1; D perhaps matches TRBD1 (6 bases). This CDR3 has 12 residues. V was shortened by 3 bases and J by 10 bases, with 13 bases between the two germline ends. Germline loops: CDR1 DFQATT, CDR2 SNEGSKA (reference sequence).

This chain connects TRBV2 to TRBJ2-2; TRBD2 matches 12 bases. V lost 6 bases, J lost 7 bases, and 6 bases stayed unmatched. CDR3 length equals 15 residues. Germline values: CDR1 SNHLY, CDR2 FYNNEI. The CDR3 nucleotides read TGTGCCAGCAGACGACTAGCGGGAGAAGTCGGGGAGCTGTTTTTT. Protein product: CASRRLAGEVGELFF. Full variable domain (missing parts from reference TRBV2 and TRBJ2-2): EPEVTQTPSHQVTQMGQEVILRCVPISNHLYFYWYRQILGQKVEFLVSFYNNEISEKSEIFDDQFSVERPDGSNFTLKIRSTKLEDSAMYFCASRRLAGEVGELFFGEGSRLTVL.